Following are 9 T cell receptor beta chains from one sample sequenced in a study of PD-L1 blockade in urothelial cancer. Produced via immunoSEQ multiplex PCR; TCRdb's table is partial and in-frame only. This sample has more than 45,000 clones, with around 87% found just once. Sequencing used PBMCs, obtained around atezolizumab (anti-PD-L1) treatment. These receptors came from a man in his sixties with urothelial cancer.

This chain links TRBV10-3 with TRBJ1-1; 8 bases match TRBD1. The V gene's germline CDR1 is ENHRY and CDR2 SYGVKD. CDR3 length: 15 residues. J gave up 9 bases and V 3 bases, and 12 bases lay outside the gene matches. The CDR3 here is CAISDYEQGEYKAFF. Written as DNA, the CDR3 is TGTGCCATCAGTGATTATGAACAGGGGGAGTATAAAGCTTTCTTT.

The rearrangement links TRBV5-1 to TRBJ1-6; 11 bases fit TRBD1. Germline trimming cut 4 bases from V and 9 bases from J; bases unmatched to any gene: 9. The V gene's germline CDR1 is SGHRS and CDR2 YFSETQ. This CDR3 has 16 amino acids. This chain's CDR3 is CASSPRTGGIVSPLHF. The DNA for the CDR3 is TGCGCCAGCAGCCCCCGGACAGGGGGCATAGTTTCACCCCTCCACTTT.

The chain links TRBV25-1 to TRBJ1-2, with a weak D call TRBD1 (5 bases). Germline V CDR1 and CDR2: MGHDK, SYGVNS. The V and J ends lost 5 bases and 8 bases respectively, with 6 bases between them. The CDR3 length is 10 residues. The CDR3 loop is CASSQGGYTF. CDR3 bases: TGTGCCAGCAGTCAGGGCGGCTACACCTTC.

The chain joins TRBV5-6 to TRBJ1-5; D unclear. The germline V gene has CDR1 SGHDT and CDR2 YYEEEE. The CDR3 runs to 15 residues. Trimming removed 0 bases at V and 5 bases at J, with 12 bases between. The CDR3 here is CASSLAAGLYQPQHF. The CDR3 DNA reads TGTGCCAGCAGCTTGGCTGCAGGATTATATCAGCCCCAGCATTTT.

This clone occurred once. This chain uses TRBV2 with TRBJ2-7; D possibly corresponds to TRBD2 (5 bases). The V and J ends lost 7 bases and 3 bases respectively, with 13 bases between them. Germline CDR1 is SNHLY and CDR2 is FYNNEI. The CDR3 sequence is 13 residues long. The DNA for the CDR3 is TGTGCCAGCACGGTCTTCGGGGTCTACGAGCAGTACTTC. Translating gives CASTVFGVYEQYF.

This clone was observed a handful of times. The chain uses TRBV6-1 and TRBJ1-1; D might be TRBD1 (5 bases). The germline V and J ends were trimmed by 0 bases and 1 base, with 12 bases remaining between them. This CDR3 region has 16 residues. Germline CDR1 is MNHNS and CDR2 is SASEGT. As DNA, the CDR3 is TGTGCCAGCAGTGAAGCAGGAGGGACGGGGAACACTGAAGCTTTCTTT. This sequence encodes CASSEAGGTGNTEAFF.

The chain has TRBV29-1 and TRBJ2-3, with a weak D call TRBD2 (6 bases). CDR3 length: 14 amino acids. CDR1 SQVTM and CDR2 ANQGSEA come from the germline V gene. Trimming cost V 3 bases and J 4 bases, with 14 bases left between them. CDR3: CSVDFSASADTQYF. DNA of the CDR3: TGCAGCGTTGACTTTTCGGCTAGCGCAGATACGCAGTATTTT.

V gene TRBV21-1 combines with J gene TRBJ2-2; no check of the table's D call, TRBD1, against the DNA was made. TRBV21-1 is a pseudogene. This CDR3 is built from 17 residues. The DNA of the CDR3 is TGTGCCAGCAGCAAAGTCAAGGGGGCAGTTGGCACCGGGGAGCTGTTTTTT. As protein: CASSKVKGAVGTGELFF.

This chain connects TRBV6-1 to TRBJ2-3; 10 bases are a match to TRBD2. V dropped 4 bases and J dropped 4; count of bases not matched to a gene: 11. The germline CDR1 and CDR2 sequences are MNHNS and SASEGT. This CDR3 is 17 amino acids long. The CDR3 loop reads CASSGASGGAVADTQYF. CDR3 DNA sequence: TGTGCCAGCAGTGGGGCAAGCGGGGGGGCAGTAGCAGATACGCAGTATTTT.